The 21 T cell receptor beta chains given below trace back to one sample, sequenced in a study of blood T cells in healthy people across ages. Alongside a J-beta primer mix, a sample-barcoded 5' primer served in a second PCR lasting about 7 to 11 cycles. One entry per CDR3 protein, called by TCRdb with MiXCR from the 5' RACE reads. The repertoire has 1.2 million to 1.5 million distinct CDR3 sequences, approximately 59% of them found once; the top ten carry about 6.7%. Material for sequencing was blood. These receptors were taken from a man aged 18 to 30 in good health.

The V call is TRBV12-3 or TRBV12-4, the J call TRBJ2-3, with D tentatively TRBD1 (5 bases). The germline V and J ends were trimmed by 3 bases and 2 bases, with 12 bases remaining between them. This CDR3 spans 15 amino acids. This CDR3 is CASSFGAPPTDTQYF. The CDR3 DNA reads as TGTGCCAGCAGTTTTGGGGCGCCGCCCACAGATACGCAGTATTTT.

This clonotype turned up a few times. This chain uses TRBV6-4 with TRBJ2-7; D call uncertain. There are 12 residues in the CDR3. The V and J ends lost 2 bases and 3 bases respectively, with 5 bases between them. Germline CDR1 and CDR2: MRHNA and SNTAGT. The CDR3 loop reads CASSDTRYEQYF. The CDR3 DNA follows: TGTGCCAGCAGTGACACCCGCTACGAGCAGTACTTC.

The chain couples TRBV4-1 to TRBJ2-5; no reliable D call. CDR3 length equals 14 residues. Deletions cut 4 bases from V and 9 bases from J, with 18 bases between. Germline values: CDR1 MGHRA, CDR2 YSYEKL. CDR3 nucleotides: TGCGCCAGCAGCCCGGGCTTTAGCAATCAGCCCCAGTACTTC. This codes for CASSPGFSNQPQYF.

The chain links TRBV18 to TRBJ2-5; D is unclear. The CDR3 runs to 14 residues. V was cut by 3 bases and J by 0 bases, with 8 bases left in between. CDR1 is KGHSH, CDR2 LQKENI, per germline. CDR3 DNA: TGTGCCAGCTCACCGGAGTTGAACCAAGAGACCCAGTACTTC. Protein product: CASSPELNQETQYF. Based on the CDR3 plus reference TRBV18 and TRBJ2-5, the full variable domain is NAGVMQNPRHLVRRRGQEARLRCSPMKGHSHVYWYRQLPEEGLKFMVYLQKENIIDESGMPKERFSAEFPKEGPSILRIQQVVRGDSAAYFCASSPELNQETQYFGPGTRLLVL.

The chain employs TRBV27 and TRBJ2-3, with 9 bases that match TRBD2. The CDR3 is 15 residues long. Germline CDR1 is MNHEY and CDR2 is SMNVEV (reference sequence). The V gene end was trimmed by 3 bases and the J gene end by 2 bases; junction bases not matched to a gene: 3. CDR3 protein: CASSFAGGFTDTQYF. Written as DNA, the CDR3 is TGTGCCAGCAGTTTTGCGGGAGGGTTCACAGATACGCAGTATTTT.

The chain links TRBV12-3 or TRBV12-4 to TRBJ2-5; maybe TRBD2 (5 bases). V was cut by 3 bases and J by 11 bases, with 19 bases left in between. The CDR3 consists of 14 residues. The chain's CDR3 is CASSFGLAGCGQYF. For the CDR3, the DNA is TGTGCCAGCAGTTTCGGGCTAGCTGGTTGCGGGCAGTACTTC.

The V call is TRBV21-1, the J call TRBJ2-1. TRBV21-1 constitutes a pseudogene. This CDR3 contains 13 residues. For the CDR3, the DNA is TGTGCCAGCAGCAAAGTGGTTGGTCGTGAGCAGTTCTTC. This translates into CASSKVVGREQFF.

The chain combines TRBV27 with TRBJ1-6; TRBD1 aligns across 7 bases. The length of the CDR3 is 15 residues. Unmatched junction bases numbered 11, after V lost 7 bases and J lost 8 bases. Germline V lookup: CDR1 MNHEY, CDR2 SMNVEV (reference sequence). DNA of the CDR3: TGTGCCAGCACAGACCGGGACAGTCGATATTCACCCCTCCACTTT. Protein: CASTDRDSRYSPLHF.

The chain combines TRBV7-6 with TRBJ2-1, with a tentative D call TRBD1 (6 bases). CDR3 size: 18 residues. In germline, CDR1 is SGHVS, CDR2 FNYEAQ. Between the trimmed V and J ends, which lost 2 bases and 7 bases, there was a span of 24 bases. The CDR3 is CASSLNSRGTTEGNEQFF. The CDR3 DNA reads TGTGCCAGCAGCTTAAATAGTAGGGGGACCACCGAAGGTAATGAGCAGTTCTTC.

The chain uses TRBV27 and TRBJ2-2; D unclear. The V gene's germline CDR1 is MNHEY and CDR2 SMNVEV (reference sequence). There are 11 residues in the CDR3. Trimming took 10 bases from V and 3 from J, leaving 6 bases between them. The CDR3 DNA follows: TGTGCCACCGCAGACACCGGGGAGCTGTTTTTT. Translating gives CATADTGELFF.

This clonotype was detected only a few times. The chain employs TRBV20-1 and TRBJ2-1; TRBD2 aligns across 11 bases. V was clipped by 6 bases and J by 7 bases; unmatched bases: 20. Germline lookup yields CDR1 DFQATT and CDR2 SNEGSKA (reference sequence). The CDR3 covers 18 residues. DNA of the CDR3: TGCAGTGCGGAGACTAGCGGGACGGCAACTTTCCTCAATAATGAGCAGTTCTTC. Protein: CSAETSGTATFLNNEQFF.

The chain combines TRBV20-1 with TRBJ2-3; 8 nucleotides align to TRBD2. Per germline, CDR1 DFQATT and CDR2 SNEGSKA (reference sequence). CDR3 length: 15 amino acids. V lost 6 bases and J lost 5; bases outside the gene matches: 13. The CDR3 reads CSAGGAGVGVDTQYF. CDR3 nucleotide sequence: TGCAGTGCGGGGGGAGCGGGAGTGGGAGTAGATACGCAGTATTTT.

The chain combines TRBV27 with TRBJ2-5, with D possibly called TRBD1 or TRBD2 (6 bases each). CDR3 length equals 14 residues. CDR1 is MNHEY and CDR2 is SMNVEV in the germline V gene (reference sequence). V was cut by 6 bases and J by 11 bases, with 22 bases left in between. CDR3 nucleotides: TGTGCCAGCAGCATAGGGGGGTCTGAGACAGAGCAGTACTTC. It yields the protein CASSIGGSETEQYF.

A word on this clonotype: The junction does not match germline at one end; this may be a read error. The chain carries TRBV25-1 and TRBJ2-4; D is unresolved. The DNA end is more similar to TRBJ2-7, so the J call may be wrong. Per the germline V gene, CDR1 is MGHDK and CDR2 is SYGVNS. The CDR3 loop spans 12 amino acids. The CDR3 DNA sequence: TGTGTCAGCAGTGCGCTGGGGTTCGAGCAGTACTTC. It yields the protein CVSSALGFEQYF.

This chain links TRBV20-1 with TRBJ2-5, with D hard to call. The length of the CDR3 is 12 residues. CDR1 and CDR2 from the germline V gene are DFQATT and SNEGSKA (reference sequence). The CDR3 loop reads CSKSPARETQYF. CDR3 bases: TGCAGCAAGTCGCCCGCCCGAGAGACCCAGTACTTC.

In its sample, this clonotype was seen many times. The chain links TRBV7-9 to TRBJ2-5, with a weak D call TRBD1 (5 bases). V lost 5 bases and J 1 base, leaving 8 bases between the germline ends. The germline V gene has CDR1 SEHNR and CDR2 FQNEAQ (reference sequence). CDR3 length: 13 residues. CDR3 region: CASSPQGQETQYF. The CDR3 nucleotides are TGTGCCAGCAGCCCCCAGGGCCAAGAGACCCAGTACTTC.

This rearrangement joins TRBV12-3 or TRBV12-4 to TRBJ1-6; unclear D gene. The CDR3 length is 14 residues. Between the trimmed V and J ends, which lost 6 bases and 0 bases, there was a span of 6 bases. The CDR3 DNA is TGTGCCAGCAGGAGGGACTCCTATAATTCACCCCTCCACTTT. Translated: CASRRDSYNSPLHF.

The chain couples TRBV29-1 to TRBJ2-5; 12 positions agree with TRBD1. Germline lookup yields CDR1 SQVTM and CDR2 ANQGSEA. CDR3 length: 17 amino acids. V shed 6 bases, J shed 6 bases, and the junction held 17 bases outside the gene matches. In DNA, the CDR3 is TGCAGCGTCTCCTCTATCTCCGGGACAGGGGGCACGAAGACCCAGTACTTC. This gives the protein CSVSSISGTGGTKTQYF.

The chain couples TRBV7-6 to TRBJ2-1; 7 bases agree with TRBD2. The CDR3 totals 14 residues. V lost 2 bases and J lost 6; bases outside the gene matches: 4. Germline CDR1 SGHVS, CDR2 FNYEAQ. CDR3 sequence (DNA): TGTGCCAGCAGCTTATTGTCTAGCGGCAATGAGCAGTTCTTC. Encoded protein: CASSLLSSGNEQFF.

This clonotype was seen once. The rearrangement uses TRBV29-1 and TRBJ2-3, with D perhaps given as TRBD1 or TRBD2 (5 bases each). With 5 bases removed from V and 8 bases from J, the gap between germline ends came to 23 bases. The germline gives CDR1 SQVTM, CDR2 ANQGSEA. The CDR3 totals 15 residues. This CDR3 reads CSVTLPGQGRSTQYF. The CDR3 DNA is TGCAGCGTTACCCTTCCGGGGCAGGGTAGGAGTACGCAGTATTTT.

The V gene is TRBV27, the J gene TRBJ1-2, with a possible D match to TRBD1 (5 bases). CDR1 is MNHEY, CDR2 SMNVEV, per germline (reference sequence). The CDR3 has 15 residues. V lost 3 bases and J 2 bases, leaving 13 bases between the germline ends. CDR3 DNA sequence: TGTGCCAGCAGTTTTTCGGGGGGAGTGAACTATGGCTACACCTTC. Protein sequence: CASSFSGGVNYGYTF.